The 6 T cell receptor beta chains given below trace back to one sample, sequenced in a study of regulatory T cells in long-lasting Graves disease. Construction of TCR beta libraries relied on iRepertoire HTBI primers and on Arm-PCR targeting CDR3 regions. TCRdb used MiXCR to reprocess the multiplex PCR reads, holding one entry per CDR3 protein. The table records approximately 500,000 distinct CDR3 sequences, 20% to 25% of them present only once. The time point denotes: persistent/refractory GD, antithyroid drugs over 5 years with positive TRAb. From RNA extracted from PBMCs, the TCR library was made. The specimen was peripheral blood mononuclear cells (PBMCs), collected when the disease was refractory, from a patient treated with antithyroid drugs. These TCRs come from a female donor with Graves disease.

This clonotype was counted at least ten times. V is TRBV12-3 or TRBV12-4 and J is TRBJ2-7; 12 bases line up with TRBD2. V trimming: 2 bases; J trimming: 6 bases; junction bases outside the gene matches: 5. The CDR3 runs 15 residues. CDR3 nucleotide sequence: TGTGCCAGCAGTTTACTAGCGGGAGGGCCGAGCGAGCAGTACTTC. Amino acids: CASSLLAGGPSEQYF.

Notes on this clonotype: It may be a read error: a sequence one base away is much more abundant. The rearrangement joins TRBV28 to TRBJ1-1; no firm D call. This CDR3 region has 13 residues. The germline V gene encodes CDR1 MDHEN and CDR2 SYDVKM. CDR3 amino acids: CASSPSMNAEAFF. The CDR3, as DNA: TGTGCCAGCAGTCCGAGCATGAACGCTGAAGCTTTCTTT.

This clonotype was observed many times. V and J are TRBV28 and TRBJ1-4; TRBD1 might be the D (5 bases). CDR1 is MDHEN and CDR2 is SYDVKM in the germline V gene. This CDR3 spans 16 amino acids. V lost 6 bases and J lost 0, with 14 bases in between. CDR3 DNA: TGTGCCAGCAGCCGGGGGGTTTTGACAACTAATGAAAAACTGTTTTTT. Translated: CASSRGVLTTNEKLFF.

At least ten counts were recorded for this clonotype. The V gene is TRBV28, the J gene TRBJ1-5; D call uncertain. The CDR3 is made up of 14 amino acids. Germline CDR1 is MDHEN and CDR2 is SYDVKM. V lost 6 bases to trimming and J lost 1 base, with 10 bases between them. DNA for the CDR3: TGTGCCAGCAGCCCCCAGTTCAGCAATCAGCCCCAGCATTTT. It codes for CASSPQFSNQPQHF.

In this sample, this clonotype turned up a few times. The J gene is TRBJ2-5, the V gene TRBV6-1, with a possible D match to TRBD2 (7 bases). Looked up from germline, CDR1 is MNHNS and CDR2 is SASEGT. The CDR3 covers 14 residues. Trimming took 6 bases from V and 2 from J, leaving 13 bases between them. The CDR3 protein is CASRKGGGQETQYF. The CDR3 bases are TGTGCCAGCAGAAAGGGGGGGGGTCAAGAGACCCAGTACTTC.

This clonotype was found a few times. The chain combines TRBV12-5 with TRBJ2-1; 11 nucleotides agree with TRBD2. The CDR3 runs 15 residues. The germline gives CDR1 LGHNT, CDR2 FRNRAP. In DNA form, the CDR3 reads TGTGCCAGCGGCCCGGGACTAGCGGCTTACAATGAGCAGTTCTTC. Its translation: CASGPGLAAYNEQFF.